The clone carrying this TCR beta chain has ten or more counts. The antigen is undetermined. Each CDR3 protein is one row after TCRdb ran MiXCR on the multiplex PCR reads. The repertoire has roughly 49,000 distinct CDR3 sequences, 35% to 50% of them found once; the top ten carry under 12%. The germline CDR1 and CDR2 sequences are DFQATT and SNEGSKA (reference sequence). Trimming took 0 bases from V and 4 from J; bases not matched to a gene: 6. This CDR3 comprises 16 residues. This sample stems from a study of breast tumors, draining lymph nodes, adjacent tissues. The study, taken as a whole, reports: Luminal-like breast cancer showed significantly higher tumor–nontumor repertoire similarity than basal-like. The data were judged consistent with most tumor T cells coming from lymph node and expanding in tumor. Compared with lymph nodes, tumors were less diverse; compared with nontumor tissue, more.

The sequenced sample consisted of breast tumor tissue. This chain uses TRBV20-1 with TRBJ2-3, with 11 bases that match TRBD2. The receptor was derived from a female donor with breast cancer. Some clones in this sample may be carry-over from other donors' samples. The CDR3: CSAREPTSGSSDTQYF. The CDR3 DNA reads as TGCAGTGCTAGAGAACCTACTAGCGGGAGTTCAGATACGCAGTATTTT.